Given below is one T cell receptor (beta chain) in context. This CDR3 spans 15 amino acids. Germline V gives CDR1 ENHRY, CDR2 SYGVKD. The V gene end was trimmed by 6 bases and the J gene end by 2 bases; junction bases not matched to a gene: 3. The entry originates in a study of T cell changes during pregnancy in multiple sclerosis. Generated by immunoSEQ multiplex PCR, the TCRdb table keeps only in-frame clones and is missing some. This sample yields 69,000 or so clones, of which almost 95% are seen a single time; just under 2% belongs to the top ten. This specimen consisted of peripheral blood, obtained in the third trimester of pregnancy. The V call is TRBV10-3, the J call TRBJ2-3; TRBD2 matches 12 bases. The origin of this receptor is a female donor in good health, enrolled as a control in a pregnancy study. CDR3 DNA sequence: TGTGCCATCAGGACTAGCGGGGGTCACACAGATACGCAGTATTTT. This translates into CAIRTSGGHTDTQYF.